These 19 T cell receptor beta chains originate from one sample sequenced in a study of blood T cell repertoires in COVID-19. Sequenced by immunoSEQ multiplex PCR; TCRdb stores in-frame clones only, minus some. The repertoire holds approximately 230,000 clones, approximately 84% seen once, with more than 1.5% in the top ten. Sequencing was performed on PBMCs or T cells enriched from blood (not recorded which). These receptors all stem from a man aged 40-50 years who had recovered from COVID-19.

This chain links TRBV29-1 with TRBJ1-4, with 10 bases identical to TRBD1. Per germline, CDR1 SQVTM and CDR2 ANQGSEA. The CDR3 totals 15 residues. V lost 4 bases, J lost 4 bases, and 6 bases stayed unmatched. The CDR3 loop is CSVGTGGRNNEKLFF. The CDR3 nucleotides read TGCAGCGTTGGGACAGGGGGACGGAATAATGAAAAACTGTTTTTT.

V gene TRBV6-5 combines with J gene TRBJ2-1, with 12 bases lining up with TRBD2. V trimming: 0 bases; J trimming: 9 bases; junction bases outside the gene matches: 6. CDR1 is MNHEY, CDR2 SVGAGI, per germline. This CDR3 has 16 residues. In DNA form, the CDR3 reads TGTGCCAGCAGTTACTCCCTAGCGGGGGGGATCACTGAGCAGTTCTTC. This sequence encodes CASSYSLAGGITEQFF.

This clone showed up just once. The same CDR3 also results from other DNA sequences found in this sample. This sequence joins TRBV27 and TRBJ1-2, with 8 bases that match TRBD1. The germline V gene encodes CDR1 MNHEY and CDR2 SMNVEV (reference sequence). CDR3 length equals 13 residues. With V trimmed by 2 bases and J by 5 bases, 1 base remained unmatched. The CDR3: CASSLTGGYGYTF. As DNA, the CDR3 is TGTGCCAGCAGTTTAACAGGGGGGTATGGCTACACCTTC.

CDR3 amino acids: CASRPPGGTEAFF. In DNA form, the CDR3 reads TGTGCCAGCAGACCTCCGGGGGGCACTGAAGCTTTCTTT. The chain has TRBV5-6 and TRBJ1-1; the D gene is possibly TRBD1 (5 bases). The germline gives CDR1 SGHDT, CDR2 YYEEEE. The CDR3 consists of 13 residues. With 5 bases removed from V and 4 bases from J, the gap between germline ends came to 12 bases.

The CDR3 DNA reads as TGTGCCAGCAGTCCGACAGGCTCTGGCACAGATACGCAGTATTTT. This sequence encodes CASSPTGSGTDTQYF. This chain joins TRBV6-2 or TRBV6-3 and TRBJ2-3, with a tentative D call TRBD1 (6 bases). The V gene lost 5 bases and the J gene lost 1 base, with 13 bases spanning the gap. The CDR3 sequence is 15 residues long. In germline, CDR1 is MNHEY, CDR2 SVGEGT.

This chain uses TRBV7-2 with TRBJ2-3; 9 bases align to TRBD1. V was pared by 11 bases and J by 0 bases, with 9 bases of the junction left unmatched. Germline assignment: CDR1 SGHTA and CDR2 FQGNSA. The CDR3 has 15 residues. CDR3 residues: CALGIQGASTDTQYF. The CDR3 coding sequence is TGTGCCTTGGGTATACAGGGGGCGAGCACAGATACGCAGTATTTT.

V is TRBV10-3 and J is TRBJ2-1, with 10 positions matching TRBD2. The germline V gene encodes CDR1 ENHRY and CDR2 SYGVKD. J gave up 4 bases and V 6 bases, and 6 bases lay outside the gene matches. This CDR3 spans 15 amino acids. CDR3 bases: TGTGCCATCAGGGGAAGCGGGGGGGTATACAATGAGCAGTTCTTC. Residues: CAIRGSGGVYNEQFF.

The CDR3: CASSLGEGAREQYF. Here the CDR3 DNA reads TGTGCCAGCAGCCTGGGAGAGGGGGCGCGGGAGCAGTACTTC. The chain links TRBV6-5 to TRBJ2-7, with 7 bases that match TRBD1. Germline CDR1 reads MNHEY; CDR2 reads SVGAGI. Trimming removed 6 bases from V and 7 bases from J; junction bases left unmatched: 12. This CDR3 has 14 residues.

The rearrangement uses TRBV2 and TRBJ2-5, with 7 nucleotides matching TRBD2. The junction had 9 bases not matched to a gene; V was cut back by 6 bases and J by 5 bases. In germline, CDR1 is SNHLY, CDR2 FYNNEI. The CDR3 is 14 residues long. The CDR3 sequence is CASRGDGAGETQYF. The CDR3 nucleotides are TGTGCCAGCAGGGGGGACGGAGCGGGGGAGACCCAGTACTTC. Full variable domain (rest looked up from reference TRBV2 and TRBJ2-5): EPEVTQTPSHQVTQMGQEVILRCVPISNHLYFYWYRQILGQKVEFLVSFYNNEISEKSEIFDDQFSVERPDGSNFTLKIRSTKLEDSAMYFCASRGDGAGETQYFGPGTRLLVL.

The chain has TRBV2 and TRBJ2-7; 8 bases map to TRBD1. The CDR3 runs 14 residues. V shed 6 bases, J shed 3 bases, and the junction held 7 bases outside the gene matches. Germline lookup yields CDR1 SNHLY and CDR2 FYNNEI. This chain's CDR3 is CASSPGQGVYEQYF. The CDR3 DNA sequence: TGTGCCAGCAGCCCCGGACAGGGAGTCTACGAGCAGTACTTC.

The chain uses TRBV6-5 and TRBJ1-1, with D perhaps matching TRBD1 (5 bases). This CDR3 region has 15 residues. Trimming pared 0 bases from V and 1 base from J, leaving 9 bases between. Germline values: CDR1 MNHEY, CDR2 SVGAGI. The DNA for the CDR3 is TGTGCCAGCAGTTACTCGTGGGGGGGGAACACTGAAGCTTTCTTT. As protein: CASSYSWGGNTEAFF.

V and J are TRBV11-2 and TRBJ1-2; D perhaps matches TRBD1 (6 bases). V lost 7 bases and J 7 bases, leaving 19 bases between the germline ends. This CDR3 contains 14 residues. Germline assignment: CDR1 SGHAT and CDR2 FQNNGV. The CDR3 protein is CASTSQGVSGGYTF. The CDR3 DNA is TGTGCCAGCACCTCACAGGGAGTCTCCGGTGGCTACACCTTC.

The CDR3 reads CASSPGYEQYF. CDR3 sequence (DNA): TGTGCCAGCAGCCCCGGCTACGAGCAGTACTTC. The rearrangement joins TRBV25-1 to TRBJ2-7; unclear D gene. This CDR3 spans 11 amino acids. Germline CDR1 is MGHDK and CDR2 is SYGVNS. V was clipped by 6 bases and J by 3 bases, with 6 bases between them.

The chain combines TRBV27 with TRBJ1-6, with no clear D. The CDR3 is made up of 14 amino acids. V gave up 4 bases and J gave up 5 bases, with 9 bases separating them. The germline CDR1 and CDR2 sequences are MNHEY and SMNVEV (reference sequence). Written as DNA, the CDR3 is TGTGCCAGCAGTTCCCTCCGGGATAATTCACCCCTCCACTTT. This codes for CASSSLRDNSPLHF.

The chain employs TRBV28 and TRBJ2-7, with 11 bases matching TRBD1. CDR1 MDHEN and CDR2 SYDVKM come from the germline V gene. The CDR3 runs 15 residues. V was pared by 6 bases and J by 3 bases, with 7 bases of the junction left unmatched. This chain's CDR3 is CASSPGTGGYYEQYF. CDR3 nucleotide sequence: TGTGCCAGCAGCCCAGGGACAGGGGGTTACTACGAGCAGTACTTC.

This clone was seen a single time. The chain links TRBV15 to TRBJ2-1, with 12 nucleotides matching TRBD1. There are 14 residues in the CDR3. Germline V gives CDR1 LNHNV, CDR2 YYDKDF (reference sequence). The J segment lost 10 bases and the V segment lost 5 bases, leaving 6 bases of the junction unmatched. CDR3 sequence: CATSWDRGQWEQFF. The CDR3 region has the DNA TGTGCCACCAGCTGGGACAGGGGGCAGTGGGAGCAGTTCTTC. The entire variable domain, with the rest obtained from reference TRBV15 and TRBJ2-1, is as follows: DAMVIQNPRYQVTQFGKPVTLSCSQTLNHNVMYWYQQKSSQAPKLLFHYYDKDFNNEADTPDNFQSRRPNTSFCFLDIRSPGLGDTAMYLCATSWDRGQWEQFFGPGTRLTVL.

CDR3 loop: CASSPRRALTGELFF. Written as DNA, the CDR3 is TGTGCCAGCAGCCCCCGCAGGGCACTCACCGGGGAGCTGTTTTTT. V is TRBV3-1 (or the pseudogene TRBV3-2) and J is TRBJ2-2, with D maybe TRBD1 (5 bases). Trimming removed 4 bases from V and 4 bases from J, with 13 bases in between. The CDR3 loop spans 15 amino acids. Germline V lookup: CDR1 LGHDT, CDR2 YNNKEL (reference sequence).

The V and J genes are TRBV5-1 and TRBJ2-7; 7 positions match TRBD1. The CDR3 extends over 14 amino acids. Trimming removed 0 bases from V and 3 bases from J; junction bases left unmatched: 3. Germline CDR1 is SGHRS and CDR2 is YFSETQ. DNA for the CDR3: TGCGCCAGCAGCTTGGAACAGGGGTACTACGAGCAGTACTTC. As protein: CASSLEQGYYEQYF.

The chain is built from TRBV4-3 and TRBJ1-2, with D possibly TRBD1 on 6 matching bases. V lost 4 bases to trimming and J lost 4 bases, with 16 bases between them. The length of the CDR3 is 15 residues. Germline-derived CDR1 and CDR2 are LGHNA and YSLEER. In DNA form, the CDR3 reads TGCGCCAGCAGCCGAACCGGGGACATTTCCTATGGCTACACCTTC. Its protein product is CASSRTGDISYGYTF.